A single sample gave rise to the 30 T cell receptor beta chains below, sequenced in a study of tumor and adjacent non-tumor tissue in lung cancer. RNA was extracted from bulk tissue without any cell sorting. A modified ARM-PCR protocol with three rounds of nested PCR amplified TCRbeta. Using its own MiXCR run on the multiplex PCR reads, TCRdb lists one record per CDR3 protein. The sample has about 200,000 distinct CDR3 sequences; around 70% are singletons. The sequencing input was lung tumor tissue. Receptor source: a man aged 60 to 75 with non-small cell lung cancer.

This clonotype has a count of ten or more. The chain is built from TRBV20-1 and TRBJ2-7; possibly TRBD1 for D (5 bases). V lost 6 bases to trimming and J lost 0 bases, with 9 bases between them. This CDR3 region has 12 residues. Looked up from germline, CDR1 is DFQATT and CDR2 is SNEGSKA (reference sequence). The CDR3 coding sequence is TGCAGTGCACAGGACAACTCCTACGAGCAGTACTTC. Its protein is CSAQDNSYEQYF.

As concerns this clonotype: This may come from a read error, since a much larger clone is one base off. The chain joins TRBV6-2 or TRBV6-3 to TRBJ2-1; 9 bases are shared with TRBD1. CDR3 size: 16 residues. Per the germline V gene, CDR1 is MNHEY and CDR2 is SVGEGT. V lost 7 bases, J lost 9 bases, and 16 bases stayed unmatched. CDR3 sequence reads: CASILVPRQGVTEQFF. The CDR3 bases are TGTGCCAGCATCCTCGTCCCGAGACAGGGGGTAACTGAGCAGTTCTTC.

Turning to this clonotype: Compared with germline, one end of the junction differs, possibly owing to a read error. The V call is TRBV20-1, the J call TRBJ1-2; D unclear. Germline V gene lookup returns CDR1 DFQATT and CDR2 SNEGSKA (reference sequence). There are 15 residues in the CDR3. Written as DNA, the CDR3 is TGCAATGCTTCCCGCCGACAACTATTTAACTATGGCTACACCTTC. Protein product: CNASRRQLFNYGYTF.

As to this clonotype: Germline is not matched at one junction end, which may reflect a read error. The V gene is TRBV5-6, the J gene TRBJ2-5; perhaps TRBD1 as D (6 bases). Germline CDR1 reads SGHDT; CDR2 reads YYEEEE. This CDR3 has 13 amino acids. CDR3 protein: CASILGAQETQYF. CDR3 sequence (DNA): TGTGCCAGCATCTTGGGGGCCCAAGAGACCCAGTACTTC. Together with reference TRBV5-6 and TRBJ2-5, the CDR3 gives the full variable domain: DAGVTQSPTHLIKTRGQQVTLRCSPKSGHDTVSWYQQALGQGPQFIFQYYEEEERQRGNFPDRFSGHQFPNYSSELNVNALLLGDSALYLCASILGAQETQYFGPGTRLLVL.

This rearrangement joins TRBV20-1 to TRBJ2-7, with 10 nucleotides matching TRBD1. J lost 5 bases, V lost 6 bases, and 10 bases had no gene match. The CDR3 has 14 residues. Germline CDR1 reads DFQATT; CDR2 reads SNEGSKA (reference sequence). The CDR3 protein is CSALARQGADEQYF. The DNA for the CDR3 is TGCAGTGCCCTTGCAAGACAGGGGGCAGACGAGCAGTACTTC.

Remarks on this clonotype: A read error is possible here, since a much larger clone lies one base away. This rearrangement joins TRBV20-1 to TRBJ2-3; 9 bases match TRBD2. Germline V gene sequence: CDR1 DFQATT, CDR2 SNEGSKA (reference sequence). The CDR3 consists of 18 residues. The CDR3, as DNA: TGCAGTGCTATCCCCCTTAGCGGGAGCCTGCGTAGCACAGAAACGCAGTATTTT. Translation: CSAIPLSGSLRSTETQYF.

This clonotype was counted once. The chain's CDR3 is CASRLYMNNQPQHF. CDR3 nucleotide sequence: TGTGCCAGCAGATTGTACATGAACAATCAGCCCCAGCATTTT. The rearrangement links TRBV5-5 to TRBJ1-5; D gene ambiguous. V lost 5 bases and J lost 3, with 12 bases in between. The V gene's germline CDR1 is SGHKS and CDR2 YYEKEE (reference sequence). CDR3 length: 14 residues.

This clonotype was seen ten or more times. The V gene is TRBV5-6, the J gene TRBJ2-2, with D perhaps matching TRBD2 (5 bases). V was clipped by 1 base and J by 7 bases, with 17 bases between them. CDR3 length equals 16 residues. Per the germline V gene, CDR1 is SGHDT and CDR2 is YYEEEE. The CDR3 DNA is TGTGCCAGCAGCTTGCGAGGGATGCGCGTTTACGGGGAGCTGTTTTTT. Protein: CASSLRGMRVYGELFF.

This clonotype has a handful of counts. This sequence joins TRBV4-2 and TRBJ2-7; D is undetermined. V was pared by 1 base and J by 3 bases, with 10 bases between. CDR1 is LGHNA, CDR2 YNFKEQ, per germline. The CDR3 has 14 residues. Here the CDR3 reads CASSQAFGNYEQYF. In DNA form, the CDR3 reads TGTGCCAGCAGCCAAGCCTTTGGTAACTACGAGCAGTACTTC.

A word on this clonotype: This CDR3 is missing its conserved last phenylalanine or tryptophan, likely due to a read error. The CDR3: CRARETSGVANEQFL. Written as DNA, the CDR3 is TGCAGAGCTAGAGAAACTAGCGGTGTAGCCAATGAGCAGTTCTTA. The V call is TRBV20-1, the J call TRBJ2-1, with 8 bases matching TRBD2. Per germline, CDR1 DFQATT and CDR2 SNEGSKA (reference sequence). The CDR3 consists of 15 residues.

The CDR3 is CASSLGETSNNQPQHF. The CDR3 DNA reads as TGTGCCAGCAGTTTAGGTGAGACTAGTAACAATCAGCCCCAGCATTTT. V and J are TRBV12-3 or TRBV12-4 and TRBJ1-5, with unresolved D. The CDR3 has 16 residues. Trimming left V 1 base short and J 3 bases short, with 13 bases between.

With regard to this clonotype: It may be a read error: a sequence one base away is much more abundant. Likely a read error: the CDR3 ends without its conserved phenylalanine or tryptophan. The chain carries TRBV20-1 and TRBJ2-1; 11 nucleotides match TRBD2. CDR1 is DFQATT and CDR2 is SNEGSKA in the germline V gene (reference sequence). Trimming cost V 2 bases and J 6 bases; bases outside gene matches: 9. The CDR3 length is 16 residues. The CDR3 sequence: CSARPLLAGVVNEQFL. CDR3 coding DNA: TGCAGTGCTAGACCCCTACTAGCGGGAGTTGTCAATGAGCAGTTCTTA.

This CDR3 reads CASTSATERNEKLFF. CDR3 nucleotides: TGTGCCAGCACAAGCGCGACAGAGAGAAATGAAAAACTGTTTTTT. This rearrangement joins TRBV25-1 to TRBJ1-4, with a weak D call TRBD1 (5 bases). Between the trimmed V and J ends, which lost 7 bases and 5 bases, there was a span of 17 bases. From germline, CDR1 is MGHDK and CDR2 SYGVNS. There are 15 residues in the CDR3. The full variable domain, with the rest looked up from reference TRBV25-1 and TRBJ1-4, is EADIYQTPRYLVIGTGKKITLECSQTMGHDKMYWYQQDPGMELHLIHYSYGVNSTEKGDLSSESTVSRIRTEHFPLTLESARPSHTSQYLCASTSATERNEKLFFGSGTQLSVL.

This clonotype appeared a few times. This is likely a read error, given that the CDR3 carries no conserved phenylalanine or tryptophan at its end. The chain links TRBV11-2 to TRBJ1-2; a weak D match, TRBD1 (5 bases). The V gene lost 1 base and the J gene lost 5 bases, with 14 bases spanning the gap. The length of the CDR3 is 15 residues. Per the germline V gene, CDR1 is SGHAT and CDR2 is FQNNGV. CDR3 nucleotide sequence: TGTGCCAGCAGCTTAGCTCTGGGGCGTTATTATGGCTACACCTAC. Protein sequence: CASSLALGRYYGYTY.

On this clonotype: The junction shows a germline mismatch at one end, possibly a read error. The chain couples TRBV11-2 to TRBJ1-4; possibly TRBD1 for D (5 bases). This CDR3 has 14 amino acids. Germline CDR1 and CDR2: SGHAT and FQNNGV. The CDR3 sequence: CVSSLTWGREKLFF. CDR3 DNA sequence: TGTGTCAGCAGCCTAACATGGGGCAGGGAAAAACTGTTTTTT.

On this clonotype: No conserved phenylalanine or tryptophan ends this CDR3, so it is likely a read error. The V call is TRBV6-1, the J call TRBJ2-2; a weak D match, TRBD2 (5 bases). Trimming pared 7 bases from V and 5 bases from J, leaving 14 bases between. CDR1 MNHNS and CDR2 SASEGT come from the germline V gene. The CDR3 runs 14 residues. DNA of the CDR3: TGTGCCAGCACTCTCGCCCCGGGGACCGGGGAGCTGTTTTCT. Translated, it gives CASTLAPGTGELFS.

This clonotype was counted ten times or more. The chain combines TRBV20-1 with TRBJ1-6; D is undetermined. The ends were cut back, 0 bases at V and 5 bases at J, with 11 bases in the middle. CDR1 is DFQATT, CDR2 SNEGSKA, per germline (reference sequence). The CDR3 sequence is 15 residues long. The CDR3 sequence: CSARDPEVDNSPLHF. The CDR3 DNA reads TGCAGTGCTAGAGACCCGGAGGTGGATAATTCACCCCTCCACTTT.

Note on this clonotype: One base away lies a much larger clone, so this may be a sequencing read error. The chain has TRBV20-1 and TRBJ2-5; D not resolved. CDR3 size: 13 residues. Per the germline V gene, CDR1 is DFQATT and CDR2 is SNEGSKA (reference sequence). Trimming removed 5 bases from V and 5 bases from J, with 15 bases in between. CDR3 region: CSALATPHETQYF. In DNA form, the CDR3 reads TGCAGTGCTCTGGCCACGCCCCATGAGACCCAGTACTTC.

This clonotype was seen at least ten times. The chain's CDR3 is CASSVDGETQYF. The CDR3 nucleotides read TGCGCCAGCAGTGTGGACGGAGAGACCCAGTACTTC. The genes are TRBV10-2 and TRBJ2-5; D is unresolved. In germline, CDR1 is WSHSY, CDR2 SAAADI. V lost 4 bases, J lost 4 bases, and 7 bases lay in between. This CDR3 has 12 residues.

This chain links TRBV20-1 with TRBJ2-7; weak D call: TRBD1 (5 bases). CDR1 and CDR2 (germline): DFQATT, SNEGSKA (reference sequence). The V gene lost 6 bases and the J gene lost 5 bases, with 11 bases spanning the gap. The CDR3 extends over 11 amino acids. The CDR3 spells CSAAVGHEQYF. The CDR3, as DNA: TGCAGTGCCGCGGTGGGGCACGAGCAGTACTTC.

This clonotype came up a few times. The rearrangement joins TRBV2 to TRBJ1-1, with 8 nucleotides matching TRBD1. The junction had 11 bases not matched to a gene; V was cut back by 7 bases and J by 4 bases. Germline CDR1 SNHLY, CDR2 FYNNEI. The CDR3 covers 15 residues. The CDR3 DNA reads as TGTGCCAGCAACCTAGGACAGGGAGGTAGCACTGAAGCTTTCTTT. Residues: CASNLGQGGSTEAFF.

This chain joins TRBV20-1 and TRBJ2-2; D possibly matches TRBD1 or TRBD2 (5 bases each). The CDR3 sequence is 14 residues long. Germline CDR1 is DFQATT and CDR2 is SNEGSKA (reference sequence). Deletions cut 4 bases from V and 5 bases from J, with 14 bases between. This chain's CDR3 is CSATRDGGTGELFF. CDR3 nucleotide sequence: TGCAGTGCTACCCGGGACGGCGGGACCGGGGAGCTGTTTTTT.

Note on this clonotype: The junction differs from germline at one of its ends, possibly a read error. The rearrangement links TRBV20-1 to TRBJ1-2, with TRBD1 matching over 9 bases. The germline V gene has CDR1 DFQATT and CDR2 SNEGSKA (reference sequence). The CDR3 runs 14 residues. This CDR3 reads CSARDSGQGFGYSF. The CDR3 nucleotides read TGCAGTGCTAGGGATTCGGGACAGGGATTTGGCTACAGCTTC.

This clonotype occurred a few times. The CDR3 does not close with the conserved phenylalanine or tryptophan, likely indicating a read error. CDR3 bases: TGTGCCAGCAGCCAAGCCGGGGGGGCGTTCGAGCAGTACTCC. This sequence encodes CASSQAGGAFEQYS. V usage is TRBV14 and J usage is TRBJ2-7; 8 bases align to TRBD2. The CDR3 length is 14 residues. Trimming took 1 base from V and 6 from J; bases not matched to a gene: 5. Looked up from germline, CDR1 is SGHDN and CDR2 is FVKESK.

To note about this clonotype: One end of the junction fails to match germline, which may point to a read error. The chain couples TRBV6-1 to TRBJ1-1, with a tentative D call TRBD1 (6 bases). The CDR3 covers 14 residues. Germline V gene data show CDR1 as MNHNS and CDR2 as SASEGT. Here the CDR3 DNA reads TGTGCCAGAAGTGGGGGCAGTGGGAACACTGAAGTTTTCTTT. This sequence encodes CARSGGSGNTEVFF.

As concerns this clonotype: The junction departs from germline at one end; a sequencing error may be responsible. The chain employs TRBV5-1 and TRBJ2-1, with D hard to call. The CDR3 extends over 13 amino acids. Germline V gene data show CDR1 as SGHRS and CDR2 as YFSETQ. The CDR3 reads CASSPSSSNEHFF. CDR3 nucleotides: TGCGCCAGCAGTCCGAGCAGCTCCAATGAGCACTTCTTC.

This clonotype was counted once. The V call is TRBV20-1, the J call TRBJ1-2; D is ambiguous. The V gene lost 4 bases and the J gene lost 4 bases, with 19 bases spanning the gap. Germline V gene data show CDR1 as DFQATT and CDR2 as SNEGSKA (reference sequence). This CDR3 is built from 15 residues. The CDR3 reads CSAKTGYSNRYGYTF. As DNA, the CDR3 is TGCAGTGCTAAGACGGGGTACAGCAATCGCTATGGCTACACCTTC.

Comments on this clonotype: The junction does not match germline at one end; this may be a read error. The J gene is TRBJ2-3, the V gene TRBV12-3 or TRBV12-4; TRBD1 matches at 11 bases. There are 14 residues in the CDR3. The CDR3 DNA is TGTGCCCGCAGTCCCCGGGACAGGGGGGATACGCAGTATTTT. This sequence encodes CARSPRDRGDTQYF.

Remarks on this clonotype: Sequence at one end of the junction differs from germline and may be a read error. V usage is TRBV5-4 and J usage is TRBJ2-6; tentative D call: TRBD1 (5 bases). The CDR3 has 16 residues. From germline, CDR1 is SGHNT and CDR2 YYREEE (reference sequence). The CDR3 is CASSLGQPSRANVLTF. CDR3 in DNA: TGTGCCAGCAGCTTGGGACAGCCCTCTAGGGCCAACGTCCTGACTTTC.

In regard to this clonotype: A much more abundant neighbour one base away suggests this may be a read error. The rearrangement joins TRBV29-1 to TRBJ2-5; 8 bases map to TRBD1. Germline lookup yields CDR1 SQVTM and CDR2 ANQGSEA. The CDR3 extends over 14 amino acids. The CDR3 region has the DNA TGCAGGTTCGAAGGACAGGGCGTAGTGGAGACCCAGTACTTC. Protein product: CRFEGQGVVETQYF. The whole variable domain, remainder taken from reference TRBV29-1 and TRBJ2-5, is SAVISQKPSRDICQRGTSLTIQCQVDSQVTMMFWYRQQPGQSLTLIATANQGSEATYESGFVIDKFPISRPNLTFSTLTVSNMSPEDSSIYLCRFEGQGVVETQYFGPGTRLLVL.